One and the same sample provided the 31 T cell receptor beta chains below, sequenced in a study of early T cells in non-severe SARS-CoV-2 infection. One entry per CDR3 protein, called by TCRdb with MiXCR from the 5' RACE reads. The repertoire includes some 87,000 distinct CDR3 sequences, 9% to 13% of them detected once, and approximately 2.6% sits in the top ten. The material sequenced was whole blood. The receptor set was obtained from an adult who was a healthcare worker with PCR-confirmed SARS-CoV-2 infection or an uninfected control (not recorded which).

This clonotype was seen at least ten times. V is TRBV4-1 and J is TRBJ2-7; TRBD1 might be the D (5 bases). The CDR3 has 14 amino acids. Per germline, CDR1 MGHRA and CDR2 YSYEKL. The V gene lost 5 bases and the J gene lost 5 bases, with 16 bases spanning the gap. The CDR3 sequence: CASSVEKGIHEQYF. In DNA, the CDR3 is TGCGCCAGCAGCGTGGAAAAGGGGATCCACGAGCAGTACTTC.

This clonotype was observed a handful of times. CDR3 residues: CASSLDNQPQHF. The CDR3 DNA sequence: TGTGCCAGCAGTTTAGACAATCAGCCCCAGCATTTT. The chain couples TRBV28 to TRBJ1-5, with no clear D. Trimming took off 2 bases at V and 3 bases at J, with 2 bases between the two ends. Germline CDR1 is MDHEN and CDR2 is SYDVKM. The CDR3 totals 12 residues.

The chain employs TRBV9 and TRBJ1-5; 8 bases are a match to TRBD1. Germline-derived CDR1 and CDR2 are SGDLS and YYNGEE. The CDR3 is made up of 15 amino acids. The V gene end was trimmed by 3 bases and the J gene end by 1 base; junction bases not matched to a gene: 3. In nucleotides, the CDR3 is TGTGCCAGCAGCGCCGGACAGGGAAGCAATCAGCCCCAGCATTTT. Protein: CASSAGQGSNQPQHF.

The chain employs TRBV20-1 and TRBJ1-1, with D unresolved. This CDR3 comprises 12 residues. V gave up 8 bases and J gave up 1 base, with 11 bases separating them. Looked up from germline, CDR1 is DFQATT and CDR2 is SNEGSKA (reference sequence). CDR3 in DNA: TGCAGTTTCTGGACGGGGAACACTGAAGCTTTCTTT. Translation: CSFWTGNTEAFF.

This clonotype was seen at least ten times. The CDR3 coding sequence is TGTGCCAGCTCACCACTGGGACATCACGATGAGCAGTTCTTC. Amino acid sequence: CASSPLGHHDEQFF. This rearrangement joins TRBV18 to TRBJ2-1; D might be TRBD1 (6 bases). Trimming shortened V by 1 base and J by 8 bases, and 12 bases separated the two germline ends. Germline V gives CDR1 KGHSH, CDR2 LQKENI. This CDR3 region has 14 residues.

This clonotype has more than one count but fewer than ten. The chain joins TRBV20-1 to TRBJ2-7, with 10 nucleotides matching TRBD2. The germline CDR1 and CDR2 sequences are DFQATT and SNEGSKA (reference sequence). After removal of 5 bases from V and 4 bases from J, the junction contained 5 bases not matched to a gene. The CDR3 runs to 13 residues. CDR3 residues: CSAPLAGAYEQYF. DNA for the CDR3: TGCAGTGCTCCCCTAGCGGGAGCATACGAGCAGTACTTC.

This clonotype was recorded at least ten times. V usage is TRBV28 and J usage is TRBJ2-7; 8 positions agree with TRBD1. The CDR3 consists of 13 residues. V gave up 10 bases and J gave up 4 bases; unmatched junction bases: 9. Germline CDR1 MDHEN, CDR2 SYDVKM. The chain's CDR3 is CATTGVFGYEQYF. The DNA of the CDR3 is TGTGCCACGACAGGGGTCTTCGGGTACGAGCAGTACTTC.

This clonotype was seen many times. The V and J genes are TRBV11-1 and TRBJ1-1; no clear D. In germline, CDR1 is SGHAT, CDR2 FQDESV (reference sequence). V was pared by 1 base and J by 4 bases, with 7 bases between. The CDR3 contains 13 residues. The CDR3 region is CASSLGGVTEAFF. The CDR3 region has the DNA TGTGCCAGCAGCTTAGGGGGAGTCACTGAAGCTTTCTTT.

This clonotype occurred a few times. The rearrangement joins TRBV12-3 or TRBV12-4 to TRBJ1-5; D remains unclear. Trimming shortened V by 2 bases and J by 6 bases, and 8 bases separated the two germline ends. This CDR3 region has 13 residues. The CDR3: CASSLSGTQPQHF. CDR3 DNA sequence: TGTGCCAGCAGTTTATCAGGAACTCAGCCCCAGCATTTT.

The CDR3 reads CASSPGGGEEAPNSPLHF. In DNA, the CDR3 is TGTGCCAGCAGCCCAGGGGGAGGGGAAGAGGCTCCTAATTCACCCCTCCACTTT. The chain employs TRBV11-2 and TRBJ1-6, with 7 bases matching TRBD1. Germline V gives CDR1 SGHAT, CDR2 FQNNGV. J was trimmed by 6 bases and V by 5 bases; bases with no gene match: 16. This CDR3 comprises 18 residues.

The chain joins TRBV20-1 to TRBJ1-1; TRBD1 is a possible D gene (5 bases). Per germline, CDR1 DFQATT and CDR2 SNEGSKA (reference sequence). Deletions cut 0 bases from V and 4 bases from J, with 18 bases between. The CDR3 contains 16 residues. The CDR3 loop reads CSARDLGPGPGTEAFF. The CDR3 DNA reads as TGCAGTGCTAGAGATCTTGGGCCAGGGCCGGGCACTGAAGCTTTCTTT.

In this sample, this clonotype turned up a few times. The chain links TRBV20-1 to TRBJ1-1; D is uncertain. Germline V lookup: CDR1 DFQATT, CDR2 SNEGSKA (reference sequence). V was clipped by 3 bases and J by 9 bases, with 5 bases between them. The CDR3 has 9 residues. The CDR3 DNA follows: TGCAGTGCTAGCAACCAAGCTTTCTTT. Residues: CSASNQAFF.

The chain is built from TRBV5-1 and TRBJ2-7, with a weak D call TRBD2 (6 bases). The CDR3 loop spans 15 amino acids. Trimming cost V 1 base and J 2 bases, with 13 bases left between them. Looked up from germline, CDR1 is SGHRS and CDR2 is YFSETQ. CDR3 DNA: TGCGCCAGCAGCTTGAGCGGGTCCCCAACCTACGAGCAGTACTTC. Amino acid sequence: CASSLSGSPTYEQYF. Variable domain in full (rest from reference TRBV5-1 and TRBJ2-7): KAGVTQTPRYLIKTRGQQVTLSCSPISGHRSVSWYQQTPGQGLQFLFEYFSETQRNKGNFPGRFSGRQFSNSRSEMNVSTLELGDSALYLCASSLSGSPTYEQYFGPGTRLTVT.

The chain couples TRBV5-4 to TRBJ2-1; D remains ambiguous. Germline CDR1 and CDR2: SGHNT and YYREEE (reference sequence). The V end was cut by 1 base, the J end by 4 bases, with 6 bases between. The CDR3 spans 13 residues. CDR3: CASSLRSYNEQFF. The CDR3 DNA sequence: TGTGCCAGCAGCTTGAGGTCATACAATGAGCAGTTCTTC.

This clonotype has only a few counts. The chain recombines TRBV28 with TRBJ1-1; 10 nucleotides match TRBD1. V gave up 4 bases and J gave up 6 bases; unmatched junction bases: 8. This CDR3 has 15 residues. CDR1 is MDHEN, CDR2 SYDVKM, per germline. The CDR3 reads CASSSPRQGASEAFF. CDR3 DNA sequence: TGTGCCAGCAGTTCACCGCGACAGGGGGCCTCTGAAGCTTTCTTT.

This clonotype was observed a handful of times. The chain is built from TRBV19 and TRBJ1-5; 10 bases agree with TRBD1. The CDR3 consists of 16 residues. Per germline, CDR1 LNHDA and CDR2 SQIVND (reference sequence). V was pared by 5 bases and J by 6 bases, with 10 bases of the junction left unmatched. Here the CDR3 reads CASSPAGDRGLQPQHF. In DNA, the CDR3 is TGTGCCAGTAGTCCTGCGGGGGACAGGGGTCTTCAGCCCCAGCATTTT.

This clonotype has a handful of counts. The chain has TRBV7-6 and TRBJ2-1, with TRBD1 matching 9 bases. This CDR3 comprises 20 residues. Looked up from germline, CDR1 is SGHVS and CDR2 is FNYEAQ. V lost 0 bases to trimming and J lost 5 bases; unmatched junction nucleotides: 17. This CDR3 reads CASSLASSGTGRVRNNEQFF. DNA of the CDR3: TGTGCCAGCAGCTTAGCGTCGTCCGGGACAGGGAGGGTCAGGAACAATGAGCAGTTCTTC.

This clonotype was recorded a few times. The chain employs TRBV2 and TRBJ2-4, with no clear D. CDR3 size: 13 residues. The germline CDR1 and CDR2 sequences are SNHLY and FYNNEI. Trimming cost V 4 bases and J 3 bases, with 7 bases left between them. CDR3 region: CASSGQFKNIQYF. Written as DNA, the CDR3 is TGTGCCAGCAGTGGCCAGTTCAAAAACATTCAGTACTTC.

The V and J genes are TRBV28 and TRBJ2-4; D not resolved. V lost 8 bases and J lost 0, with 5 bases in between. CDR3 length: 12 amino acids. Per germline, CDR1 MDHEN and CDR2 SYDVKM. The CDR3 coding sequence is TGTGCCAGCCGAATAGCCAAAAACATTCAGTACTTC. Translating it yields CASRIAKNIQYF.

The chain links TRBV12-3 or TRBV12-4 to TRBJ1-2; D is ambiguous. V was pared by 4 bases and J by 6 bases, with 12 bases between. CDR3 length equals 13 residues. The CDR3 DNA sequence: TGTGCCAGCAGTTCCCGAAGGGTCGATGGCTACACCTTC. It is translated as CASSSRRVDGYTF.

Note on this clonotype: A much bigger clone sits one base away, suggesting this may be a read error. The chain links TRBV28 to TRBJ2-1, with D maybe TRBD1 (6 bases). Per germline, CDR1 MDHEN and CDR2 SYDVKM. The CDR3 is made up of 15 amino acids. Trimming pared 9 bases from V and 3 bases from J, leaving 18 bases between. CDR3 amino acids: CARSPRPDSYNEQFF. The CDR3 DNA reads TGTGCCAGGAGTCCCCGGCCGGACAGCTACAATGAGCAGTTCTTC.

Ten or more counts support this clonotype. The rearrangement joins TRBV5-1 to TRBJ2-3; the match to TRBD2 covers 8 bases. The length of the CDR3 is 15 residues. CDR1 is SGHRS and CDR2 is YFSETQ in the germline V gene. The junction had 3 bases not matched to a gene; V was cut back by 3 bases and J by 0 bases. The CDR3 DNA sequence: TGCGCCAGCAGCTCATCTAGCGGGAGCACAGATACGCAGTATTTT. Its translation is CASSSSSGSTDTQYF.

V usage is TRBV7-2 and J usage is TRBJ2-1; TRBD1 matches 11 bases. This CDR3 comprises 17 residues. Losses at the gene ends were 5 bases for V and 1 base for J; bases not matched to a gene: 7. From germline, CDR1 is SGHTA and CDR2 FQGNSA. CDR3 residues: CASSIRTGGNSYNEQFF. The DNA for the CDR3 is TGTGCCAGCAGCATCCGGACAGGGGGCAATTCCTACAATGAGCAGTTCTTC.

This chain joins TRBV20-1 and TRBJ2-3; the match to TRBD2 covers 12 bases. CDR3 size: 13 residues. Germline assignment: CDR1 DFQATT and CDR2 SNEGSKA (reference sequence). J was trimmed by 5 bases and V by 5 bases; bases with no gene match: 2. The CDR3 is CSAGLAGKDTQYF. DNA for the CDR3: TGCAGTGCTGGACTAGCGGGAAAAGATACGCAGTATTTT.

The table lists this clonotype with a count of one. J is TRBJ2-7 and V is TRBV5-1, with unresolved D. Looked up from germline, CDR1 is SGHRS and CDR2 is YFSETQ. The CDR3 has 14 residues. Trimming took off 1 base at V and 3 bases at J, with 11 bases between the two ends. This CDR3 is CASSLKAAGYEQYF. The DNA for the CDR3 is TGCGCCAGCAGCTTGAAGGCGGCCGGCTACGAGCAGTACTTC.

This clonotype was picked up many times. The V call is TRBV5-1, the J call TRBJ2-2; D is undetermined. The V gene's germline CDR1 is SGHRS and CDR2 YFSETQ. CDR3 length: 13 amino acids. V lost 0 bases, J lost 4 bases, and 4 bases lay in between. The CDR3 here is CASSLDPTGELFF. The CDR3 DNA sequence: TGCGCCAGCAGCTTGGACCCCACCGGGGAGCTGTTTTTT.

This clonotype appeared a few times. CDR3 loop: CASSVAGGWNEQFF. The DNA for the CDR3 is TGTGCCAGCAGCGTAGCTGGGGGGTGGAATGAGCAGTTCTTC. The chain has TRBV9 and TRBJ2-1, with D tentatively TRBD2 (6 bases). The CDR3 has 14 amino acids. V gave up 0 bases and J gave up 7 bases, with 11 bases separating them. The germline gives CDR1 SGDLS, CDR2 YYNGEE.

This clonotype occurred many times. The gene calls are TRBV5-8 and TRBJ1-5; 8 nucleotides line up with TRBD1. Germline CDR1 and CDR2: SGHTS and YDEGEE. V lost 4 bases, J lost 5 bases, and 8 bases stayed unmatched. This CDR3 is built from 15 residues. CDR3 region: CASSHTGQAYQPQHF. The CDR3 DNA is TGTGCCAGCAGCCACACGGGACAGGCGTATCAGCCCCAGCATTTT.

This clonotype has a count of ten or more. This chain connects TRBV20-1 to TRBJ2-1; D gene uncertain. CDR1 and CDR2 (germline): DFQATT, SNEGSKA (reference sequence). CDR3 size: 14 residues. The V and J ends lost 5 bases and 2 bases respectively, with 13 bases between them. The CDR3 reads CSADRALTYNEQFF. DNA for the CDR3: TGCAGTGCTGATCGAGCTTTGACCTACAATGAGCAGTTCTTC.

This clonotype was observed a handful of times. V gene TRBV28 combines with J gene TRBJ2-1; TRBD2 agrees at 12 bases. The CDR3 has 15 amino acids. Germline values: CDR1 MDHEN, CDR2 SYDVKM. V shed 6 bases, J shed 8 bases, and the junction held 8 bases outside the gene matches. The CDR3 spells CASSAELAGGHEQFF. The CDR3 DNA reads as TGTGCCAGCAGCGCGGAGCTAGCGGGGGGGCATGAGCAGTTCTTC.

This chain uses TRBV29-1 with TRBJ2-1; possibly TRBD2 for D (6 bases). V dropped 3 bases and J dropped 6 bases, with 9 bases sitting between them. Per the germline V gene, CDR1 is SQVTM and CDR2 is ANQGSEA. The length of the CDR3 is 12 residues. This CDR3 is CSVDSGLNEQFF. Written as DNA, the CDR3 is TGCAGCGTTGATAGCGGCCTCAATGAGCAGTTCTTC.